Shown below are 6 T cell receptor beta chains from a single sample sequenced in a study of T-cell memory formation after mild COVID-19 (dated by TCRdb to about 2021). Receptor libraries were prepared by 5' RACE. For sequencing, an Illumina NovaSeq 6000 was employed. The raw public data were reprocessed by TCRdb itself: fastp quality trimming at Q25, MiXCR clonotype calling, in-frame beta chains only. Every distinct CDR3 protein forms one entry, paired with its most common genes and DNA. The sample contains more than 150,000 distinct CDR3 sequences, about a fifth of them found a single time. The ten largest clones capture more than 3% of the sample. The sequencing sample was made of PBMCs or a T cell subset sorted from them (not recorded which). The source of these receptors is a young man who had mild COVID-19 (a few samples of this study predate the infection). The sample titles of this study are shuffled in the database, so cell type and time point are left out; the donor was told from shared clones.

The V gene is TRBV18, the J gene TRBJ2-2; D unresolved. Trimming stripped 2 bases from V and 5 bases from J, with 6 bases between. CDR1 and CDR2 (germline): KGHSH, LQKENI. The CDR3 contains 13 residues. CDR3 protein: CASSPGWTGELFF. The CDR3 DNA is TGTGCCAGCTCACCAGGGTGGACCGGGGAGCTGTTTTTT.

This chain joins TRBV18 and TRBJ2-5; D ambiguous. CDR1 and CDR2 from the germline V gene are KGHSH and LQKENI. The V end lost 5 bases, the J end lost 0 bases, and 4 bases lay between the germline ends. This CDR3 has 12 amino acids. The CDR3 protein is CASSANQETQYF. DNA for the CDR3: TGTGCCAGCTCAGCCAACCAAGAGACCCAGTACTTC.

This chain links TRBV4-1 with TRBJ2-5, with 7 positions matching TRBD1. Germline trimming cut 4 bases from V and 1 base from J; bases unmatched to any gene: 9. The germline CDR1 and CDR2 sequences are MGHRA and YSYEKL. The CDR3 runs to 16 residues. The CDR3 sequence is CASSRTNRDSQETQYF. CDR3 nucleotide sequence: TGCGCCAGCAGCCGAACGAACCGGGACAGCCAAGAGACCCAGTACTTC.

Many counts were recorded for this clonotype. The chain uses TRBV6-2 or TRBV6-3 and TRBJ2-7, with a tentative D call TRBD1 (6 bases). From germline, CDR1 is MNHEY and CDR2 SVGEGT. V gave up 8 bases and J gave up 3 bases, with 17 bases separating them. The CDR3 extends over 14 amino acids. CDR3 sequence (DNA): TGTGCCAGCCTAACTAGGGACAAATACTACGAGCAGTACTTC. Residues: CASLTRDKYYEQYF.

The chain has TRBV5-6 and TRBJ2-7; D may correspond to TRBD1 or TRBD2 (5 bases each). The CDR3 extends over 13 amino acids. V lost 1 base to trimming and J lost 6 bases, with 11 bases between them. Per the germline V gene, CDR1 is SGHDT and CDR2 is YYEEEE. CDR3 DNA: TGTGCCAGCAGCTTGATGACAGCGGTCGAGCAGTACTTC. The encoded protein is CASSLMTAVEQYF.

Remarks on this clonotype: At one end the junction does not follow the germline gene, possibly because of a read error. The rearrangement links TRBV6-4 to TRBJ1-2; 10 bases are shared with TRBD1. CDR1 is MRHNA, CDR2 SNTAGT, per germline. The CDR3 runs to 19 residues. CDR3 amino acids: CASSANRGQGTDNYYRYTF. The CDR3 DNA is TGTGCCAGCAGTGCCAACAGGGGACAGGGGACCGATAACTACTATCGCTACACCTTC.